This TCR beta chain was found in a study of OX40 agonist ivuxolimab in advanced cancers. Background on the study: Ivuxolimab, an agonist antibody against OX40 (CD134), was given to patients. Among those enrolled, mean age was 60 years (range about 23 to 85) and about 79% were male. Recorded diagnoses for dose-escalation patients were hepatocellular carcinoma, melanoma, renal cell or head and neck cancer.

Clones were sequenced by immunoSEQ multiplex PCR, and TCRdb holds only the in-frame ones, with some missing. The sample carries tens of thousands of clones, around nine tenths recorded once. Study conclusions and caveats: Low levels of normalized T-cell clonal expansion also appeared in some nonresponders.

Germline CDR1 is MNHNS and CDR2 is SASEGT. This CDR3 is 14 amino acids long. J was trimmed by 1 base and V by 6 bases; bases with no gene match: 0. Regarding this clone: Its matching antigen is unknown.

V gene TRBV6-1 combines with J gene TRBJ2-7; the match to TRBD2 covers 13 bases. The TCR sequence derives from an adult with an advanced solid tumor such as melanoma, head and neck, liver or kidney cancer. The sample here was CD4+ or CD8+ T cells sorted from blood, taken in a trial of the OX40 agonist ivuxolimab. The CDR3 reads CASRGLAGSYEQYF. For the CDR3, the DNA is TGTGCCAGCAGGGGACTAGCGGGATCCTACGAGCAGTACTTC.